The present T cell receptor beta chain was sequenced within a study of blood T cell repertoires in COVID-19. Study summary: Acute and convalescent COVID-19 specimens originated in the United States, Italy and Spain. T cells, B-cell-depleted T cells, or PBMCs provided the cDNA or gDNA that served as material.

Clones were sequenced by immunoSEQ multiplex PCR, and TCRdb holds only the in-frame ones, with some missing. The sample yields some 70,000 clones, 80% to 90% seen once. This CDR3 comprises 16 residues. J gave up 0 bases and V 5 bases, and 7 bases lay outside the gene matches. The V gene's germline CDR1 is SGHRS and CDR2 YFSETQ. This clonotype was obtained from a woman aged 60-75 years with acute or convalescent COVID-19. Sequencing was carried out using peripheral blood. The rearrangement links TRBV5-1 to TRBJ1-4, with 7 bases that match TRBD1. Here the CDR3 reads CASRPGGTATNEKLFF. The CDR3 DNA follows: TGCGCCAGCAGACCAGGGGGTACCGCAACTAATGAAAAACTGTTTTTT.